The present entry profiles one T cell receptor beta chain with its context. Its antigen remains unidentified. These data originate in a study of T cell repertoires in cytomegalovirus infection. The CDR3 covers 13 residues. V dropped 2 bases and J dropped 5 bases, with 10 bases sitting between them. Germline V CDR1 and CDR2: MNHEY, SMNVEV (reference sequence). Points from the study as a whole: Clonotype analysis showed dominance of the ex vivo response by HLA-C-restricted CMV-specific TCR beta clonotypes. Adding up the frequency of public TCR beta families identified people who carried CMV plus the relevant HLA.

TCRdb independently ran MiXCR on the reads; one entry per CDR3 protein. This table holds approximately 910,000 distinct CDR3 sequences, more than 25% found once. The material sequenced was cultured CD8+ T cells from PBMCs, taken from culture after CMV antigen stimulation. This clonotype was obtained from a human donor in good health (CMV status not recorded). Some clones in this sample may be carry-over from other donors' samples. The chain uses TRBV27 and TRBJ2-7; no clear D. CDR3 in amino acids: CASSLGRKNEQYF. The CDR3 DNA sequence: TGTGCCAGCAGTTTAGGTCGGAAAAACGAGCAGTACTTC.